The 8 T cell receptor beta chains in this list originate from one sample, sequenced in a study of blood T cell repertoires in COVID-19. Profiling relied on immunoSEQ multiplex PCR, and the TCRdb table lists in-frame clones only, not all of them. The sample lists under 250,000 clones; around 88% were seen once. The sample was peripheral blood. These receptors were taken from a woman younger than 45 with COVID-19, enrolled during active disease.

The rearrangement uses TRBV19 and TRBJ2-1; 7 nucleotides line up with TRBD2. The CDR3 contains 15 residues. Germline lookup yields CDR1 LNHDA and CDR2 SQIVND (reference sequence). V lost 3 bases, J lost 1 base, and 3 bases stayed unmatched. The DNA of the CDR3 is TGTGCCAGTAGTATCCAAGCGGGGTCCTACAATGAGCAGTTCTTC. As protein: CASSIQAGSYNEQFF.

The V and J genes are TRBV27 and TRBJ2-1; TRBD2 is a possible D gene (5 bases). The V gene's germline CDR1 is MNHEY and CDR2 SMNVEV (reference sequence). The V gene lost 6 bases and the J gene lost 4 bases, with 19 bases spanning the gap. The CDR3 consists of 16 residues. The CDR3 protein is CASSFGETPHYNEQFF. CDR3 in DNA: TGTGCCAGCAGCTTTGGGGAGACACCTCATTACAATGAGCAGTTCTTC.

This clone was detected only a few times. V is TRBV7-2 and J is TRBJ2-5, with D tentatively TRBD1 (6 bases). There are 15 residues in the CDR3. The V end lost 2 bases, the J end lost 2 bases, and 12 bases lay between the germline ends. From germline, CDR1 is SGHTA and CDR2 FQGNSA. CDR3 in DNA: TGTGCCAGCAGCTTACAAGGGGGTAGACAAGAGACCCAGTACTTC. Its translation: CASSLQGGRQETQYF. The entire variable domain, with the rest obtained from reference TRBV7-2 and TRBJ2-5, is as follows: GAGVSQSPSNKVTEKGKDVELRCDPISGHTALYWYRQSLGQGLEFLIYFQGNSAPDKSGLPSDRFSAERTGGSVSTLTIQRTQQEDSAVYLCASSLQGGRQETQYFGPGTRLLVL.

The chain carries TRBV7-8 and TRBJ2-4, with 8 nucleotides matching TRBD1. V shed 2 bases and J 0 bases; nucleotides not matched to a gene: 6. The germline gives CDR1 SGHVS, CDR2 FQNEAQ. The length of the CDR3 is 17 residues. CDR3 in amino acids: CASSLLTGGSAKNIQYF. The CDR3, as DNA: TGTGCCAGCAGCTTACTCACAGGGGGTTCAGCCAAAAACATTCAGTACTTC.

The chain links TRBV7-8 to TRBJ2-3; 9 bases are shared with TRBD1. This CDR3 contains 15 residues. V lost 5 bases to trimming and J lost 1 base; unmatched junction nucleotides: 4. The V gene's germline CDR1 is SGHVS and CDR2 FQNEAQ. The CDR3 DNA is TGTGCCAGCAGCCTGACAGGGGGAGGCACAGATACGCAGTATTTT. It translates to CASSLTGGGTDTQYF.

The chain recombines TRBV24-1 with TRBJ2-3, with 9 positions matching TRBD2. The CDR3 is made up of 14 amino acids. Germline-derived CDR1 and CDR2 are KGHDR and SFDVKD. V was clipped by 10 bases and J by 2 bases; unmatched bases: 6. The CDR3 sequence: CATATSGHTDTQYF. As DNA, the CDR3 is TGTGCCACGGCGACTAGCGGACACACAGATACGCAGTATTTT.

This clone showed up many times. The chain recombines TRBV2 with TRBJ2-7, with D unresolved. The CDR3 runs 12 residues. V was trimmed by 0 bases and J by 9 bases, leaving 9 bases between them. Looked up from germline, CDR1 is SNHLY and CDR2 is FYNNEI. The CDR3, as DNA: TGTGCCAGCAGTGAAGCTAGGAGAGGGCAGTACGTC. It encodes CASSEARRGQYV.

Here the CDR3 reads CASSGLTGNYGYTF. DNA for the CDR3: TGTGCCAGCAGTGGGTTGACAGGGAACTATGGCTACACCTTC. The chain uses TRBV2 and TRBJ1-2, with 7 bases lining up with TRBD1. The CDR3 totals 14 residues. Trimming at V came to 4 bases and at J to 2 bases, leaving 4 bases not matched to a gene. Germline values: CDR1 SNHLY, CDR2 FYNNEI.